This entry features one TCR beta chain sequence. Antigen: not known. These data are taken from a study of cytomegalovirus exposure and HLA in healthy donors. About the study: In an earlier analysis, 90 million to 120 million unique TCR beta sequences were found from some 180 million T cells.

It was with 60 Vbeta and 13 Jbeta primers that the PCR ran. Sequenced by immunoSEQ multiplex PCR; TCRdb stores in-frame clones only, minus some. The sample has over 150,000 clones, roughly 80% seen once. Study findings and constraints: Earlier findings revealed that most TCR beta V segments proved productive either about 87% or about 30% of the time. A reported reduction in N-insertions relative to the approximately 670-donor mean was seen in an Asian-associated ancestry cluster in a later analysis.

This CDR3 is built from 15 residues. Trimming removed 2 bases from V and 10 bases from J; junction bases left unmatched: 7. Germline CDR1 is LGHNA and CDR2 is YSLEER. Material: PBMCs. The chain combines TRBV4-3 with TRBJ1-6; 8 bases match TRBD1. This clonotype was sampled from a male donor in good health and CMV-seronegative. DNA of the CDR3: TGCGCCAGCAGCCAATCCGGACAGGGAAACTCACCCCTCCACTTT. Translating gives CASSQSGQGNSPLHF.